This T cell receptor (beta chain) was obtained from a study of Graves' ophthalmopathy and Graves' hyperthyroidism. Study conclusions and caveats: Prediction of ophthalmopathy progression reached 70.59% sensitivity and roughly 72% specificity.

Amplification of TCR beta CDR3 regions used RNA transcripts. HTBI primers served in a first-round RT-PCR, which a second-round multiplex PCR followed. Each CDR3 protein is one row after TCRdb ran MiXCR on the multiplex PCR reads. The sample contains more than 550,000 distinct CDR3 sequences, about two fifths of which appear only once. Notes on this clonotype: What it recognizes is unknown.

Presentation of ophthalmopathy in the donors involved moderate-to-severe activity, CAS ≥3, NOSPECS ≥4 and a duration under 3 months. Clinical symptoms, serum thyroxine, TRAb, thyroid ultrasound and orbital computed tomography were relied on for diagnosis. This CDR3 is built from 15 residues. The V end was cut by 3 bases, the J end by 0 bases, with 11 bases between. This TCR came from an adult man with Graves' ophthalmopathy. Sequenced input: peripheral blood. The chain is built from TRBV12-3 or TRBV12-4 and TRBJ1-1; D may be TRBD1 (5 bases). This CDR3 reads CASSFSGRVNTEAFF. Written as DNA, the CDR3 is TGTGCCAGCAGTTTCTCAGGCAGGGTGAACACTGAAGCTTTCTTT.